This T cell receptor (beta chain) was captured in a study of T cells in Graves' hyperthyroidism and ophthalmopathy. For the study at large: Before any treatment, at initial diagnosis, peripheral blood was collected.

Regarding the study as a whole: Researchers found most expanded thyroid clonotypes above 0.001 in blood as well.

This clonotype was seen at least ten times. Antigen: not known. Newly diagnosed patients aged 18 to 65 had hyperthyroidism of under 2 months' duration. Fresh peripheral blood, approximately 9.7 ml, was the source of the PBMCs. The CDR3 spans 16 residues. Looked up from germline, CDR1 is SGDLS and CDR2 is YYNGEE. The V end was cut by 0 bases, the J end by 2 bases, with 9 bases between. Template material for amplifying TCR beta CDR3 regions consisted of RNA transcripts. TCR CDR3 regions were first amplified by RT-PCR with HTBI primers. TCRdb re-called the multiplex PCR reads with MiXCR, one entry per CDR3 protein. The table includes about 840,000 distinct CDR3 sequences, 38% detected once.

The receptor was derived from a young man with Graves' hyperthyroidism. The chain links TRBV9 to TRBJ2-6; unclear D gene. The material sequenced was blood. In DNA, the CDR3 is TGTGCCAGCAGCGTAGGCCGGGTCGCTGGGGCCAACGTCCTGACTTTC. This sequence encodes CASSVGRVAGANVLTF. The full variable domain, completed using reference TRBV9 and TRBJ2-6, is DSGVTQTPKHLITATGQRVTLRCSPRSGDLSVYWYQQSLDQGLQFLIQYYNGEERAKGNILERFSAQQFPDLHSELNLSSLELGDSALYFCASSVGRVAGANVLTFGAGSRLTVL.